Given below is one T cell receptor beta chain in context. This receptor's antigen is unknown. No quality values exist for individual bases; no much larger clone is one base distant. Set within a cohort of healthcare workers in London, UK, this nested case-control study involved weekly PCR testing of nasopharyngeal swabs along with blood sampling. Healthcare workers were recruited during the week of the UK lockdown, between 23 and 31 March 2020, and followed weekly for up to roughly 16 weeks. The germline V gene encodes CDR1 SGHDT and CDR2 YYEEEE. V loses 7 bases of germline sequence and J loses 5 bases, and the interval between the two ends is 18 bases. The CDR3 covers 14 residues, taking in both the cysteine and the phenylalanine. Left in the record is the CDR3 DNA by itself, 42 bases read in frame from the first base. These data originate in a study of early T cells in non-severe SARS-CoV-2 infection (dated by TCRdb to about 2021). A note on the overall study: TCR sequencing used bulk RNA from unsorted whole blood, so alpha and beta chains could not be paired. The paper as a whole reports these results and caveats: VDJdb matching was skewed toward anti-spike CD8 responses and likely underestimated virus-specific expansions by missing private and CD4 specificities.

Libraries were built with 5' RACE. Sequencing was performed on a NextSeq 500. The TCR library protocol attached unique molecular identifiers to individual cDNA molecules to correct for sequencing error and PCR bias. Both TCR alpha and beta chains were sequenced, and tight co-correlation was observed between alpha and beta sequence abundances in each sample. Concerning the study's data processing: V gene, J gene and CDR3 annotation of TCR sequences was performed with Decombinator V4. TCRs were defined as expanded if a significant change between any two time points was detected under a Poisson model with p below 0.0001. TCR abundances were normalised to the total number of TCRs sequenced per sample and were expressed as counts per million. TRAV1-2 paired with TRAJ12, TRAJ20 or TRAJ33 defined MAIT TCRs, while TRAV10 paired with TRAJ18 defined iNKT TCRs. VDJdb, accessed on 1 November 2021, was searched for TCRs annotated for CMV, EBV and SARS-CoV-2, and TCRs annotated for more than one antigen were excluded. TCRdb itself trimmed the public reads at Q25 with fastp, ran MiXCR and retained productive beta chains. Each entry merges the rows of one CDR3 protein and shows their most common DNA and genes. These V and J calls derive from TCRdb rather than the authors' analysis. The table for this sample lists some 80,000 distinct CDR3 sequences; about an eighth of them were counted only once. Around 1.5% of the sample belongs to the ten largest clones.

This receptor was taken from an adult who was a healthcare worker with PCR-confirmed SARS-CoV-2 infection or an uninfected control (not recorded which). Material for sequencing was whole blood. The chain is encoded by TRBV5-6 joined to TRBJ2-5; TRBD2 is possibly the D segment (5 matching bases). The DNA sequence is given as TGTGCCAGCTTCGTGGCCGGGGTCCTTGAGACCCAGTACTTC. It translates to CASFVAGVLETQYF. Outside the CDR3, residues come from the reference TRBV5-6 and TRBJ2-5 proteins, so the full variable domain is: DAGVTQSPTHLIKTRGQQVTLRCSPKSGHDTVSWYQQALGQGPQFIFQYYEEEERQRGNFPDRFSGHQFPNYSSELNVNALLLGDSALYLCASFVAGVLETQYFGPGTRLLVL.